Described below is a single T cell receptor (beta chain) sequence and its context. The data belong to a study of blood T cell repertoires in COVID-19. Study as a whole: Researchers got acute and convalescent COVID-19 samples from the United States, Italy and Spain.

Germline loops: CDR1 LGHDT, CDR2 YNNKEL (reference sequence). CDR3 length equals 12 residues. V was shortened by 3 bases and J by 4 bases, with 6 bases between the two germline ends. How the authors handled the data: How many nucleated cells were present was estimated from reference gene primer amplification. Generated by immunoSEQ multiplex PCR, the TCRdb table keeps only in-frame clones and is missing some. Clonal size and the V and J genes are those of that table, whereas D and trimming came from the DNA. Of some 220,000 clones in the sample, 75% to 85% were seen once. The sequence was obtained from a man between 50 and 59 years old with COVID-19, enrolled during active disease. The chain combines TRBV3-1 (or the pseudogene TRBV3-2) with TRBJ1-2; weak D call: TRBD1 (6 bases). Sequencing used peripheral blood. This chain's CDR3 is CASSQTGYGYTF. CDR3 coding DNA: TGTGCCAGCAGCCAGACAGGCTATGGCTACACCTTC.